The sequence of this T cell receptor (beta chain) was determined in a study of identical twins. Study results and limitations: There is a chance that invariant MAIT and iNKT cells partially muddied zero-insertion analyses. The study found excess low generation probability among twin-shared out-of-frame alpha sequences.

TCRdb re-called the 5' RACE reads through MiXCR, storing one row per CDR3 protein. The sample includes about 660,000 distinct CDR3 sequences, more than 6.5% of them seen just once. V lost 0 bases and J lost 12, with 15 bases in between. The CDR3 is 13 residues long. Germline CDR1 is MNHEY and CDR2 is SMNVEV (reference sequence). In this sample, this clonotype turned up many times. Antigen: not known. A further study also used this sample, focusing on yellow fever vaccine responses in identical twins.

The TCR sequence derives from a woman younger than 30 in good health. Material: PBMCs. The chain couples TRBV27 to TRBJ2-7; TRBD1 is a possible D gene (6 bases). CDR3: CASSLSGQGNWYF. CDR3 coding DNA: TGTGCCAGCAGTTTATCGGGCCAGGGGAATTGGTACTTC.